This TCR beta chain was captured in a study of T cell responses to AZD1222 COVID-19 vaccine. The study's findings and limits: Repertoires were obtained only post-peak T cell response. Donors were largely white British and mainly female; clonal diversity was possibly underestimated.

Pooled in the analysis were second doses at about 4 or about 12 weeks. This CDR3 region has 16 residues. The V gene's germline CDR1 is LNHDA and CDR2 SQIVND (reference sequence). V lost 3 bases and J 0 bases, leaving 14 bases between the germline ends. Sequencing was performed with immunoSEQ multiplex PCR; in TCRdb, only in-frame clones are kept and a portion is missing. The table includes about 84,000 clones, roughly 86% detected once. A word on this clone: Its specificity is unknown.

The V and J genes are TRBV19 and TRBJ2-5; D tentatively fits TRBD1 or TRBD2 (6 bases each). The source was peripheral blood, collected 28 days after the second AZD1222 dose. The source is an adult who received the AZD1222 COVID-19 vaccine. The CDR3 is CASSMGAGINQETQYF. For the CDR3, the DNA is TGTGCCAGTAGTATGGGGGCGGGGATAAACCAAGAGACCCAGTACTTC.